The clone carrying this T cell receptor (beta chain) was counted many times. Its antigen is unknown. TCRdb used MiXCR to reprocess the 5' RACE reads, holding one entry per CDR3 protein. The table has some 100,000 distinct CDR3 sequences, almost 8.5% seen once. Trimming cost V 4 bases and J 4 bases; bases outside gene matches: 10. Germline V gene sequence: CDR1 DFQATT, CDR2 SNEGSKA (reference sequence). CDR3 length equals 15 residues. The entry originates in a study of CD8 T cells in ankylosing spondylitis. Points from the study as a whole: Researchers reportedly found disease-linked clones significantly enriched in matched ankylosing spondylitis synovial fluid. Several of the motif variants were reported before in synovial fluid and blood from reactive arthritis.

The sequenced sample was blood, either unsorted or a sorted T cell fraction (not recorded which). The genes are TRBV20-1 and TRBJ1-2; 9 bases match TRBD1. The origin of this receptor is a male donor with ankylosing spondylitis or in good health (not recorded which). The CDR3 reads CSATAGTGTVYGYTF. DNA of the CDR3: TGCAGTGCTACCGCCGGGACAGGGACCGTCTATGGCTACACCTTC.